This passage covers 28 T cell receptor beta chains from one sample sequenced in a study of blood T cell repertoires in COVID-19. This table comes from immunoSEQ multiplex PCR, and its TCRdb copy is limited to in-frame clones, with some not included. This sample yields 330,000 or so clones, of which around 90% are seen a single time; around 18% belongs to the top ten. Input material: PBMCs or T cells enriched from blood (not recorded which). These receptors all come from a woman aged 30 to 39 who had recovered from COVID-19.

CDR3 region: CATSDPSGSGNEQFF. As DNA, the CDR3 is TGTGCCACCAGTGACCCTAGCGGGAGCGGCAATGAGCAGTTCTTC. The chain recombines TRBV24-1 with TRBJ2-1, with 10 bases lining up with TRBD2. This CDR3 has 15 residues. Germline-derived CDR1 and CDR2 are KGHDR and SFDVKD. Unmatched junction bases numbered 5, after V lost 4 bases and J lost 6 bases.

The V call is TRBV28, the J call TRBJ1-5; 7 bases match TRBD1. The CDR3 length is 13 residues. V trimming: 6 bases; J trimming: 9 bases; junction bases outside the gene matches: 8. Looked up from germline, CDR1 is MDHEN and CDR2 is SYDVKM. The CDR3 protein is CASSTQGSPPQHF. The CDR3, as DNA: TGTGCCAGCAGCACACAGGGGAGCCCGCCCCAGCATTTT.

The V gene is TRBV19, the J gene TRBJ2-3; D unresolved. The ends were cut back, 8 bases at V and 5 bases at J, with 8 bases in the middle. The V gene's germline CDR1 is LNHDA and CDR2 SQIVND (reference sequence). The CDR3 extends over 11 amino acids. The CDR3 reads CASGRKDTQYF. In DNA form, the CDR3 reads TGTGCCAGTGGCCGCAAAGATACGCAGTATTTT. Together with reference TRBV19 and TRBJ2-3, the CDR3 gives the full variable domain: DGGITQSPKYLFRKEGQNVTLSCEQNLNHDAMYWYRQDPGQGLRLIYYSQIVNDFQKGDIAEGYSVSREKKESFPLTVTSAQKNPTAFYLCASGRKDTQYFGPGTRLTVL.

The rearrangement uses TRBV10-1 and TRBJ2-7; D possibly corresponds to TRBD1 (6 bases). CDR3 length equals 14 residues. Germline V gene sequence: CDR1 WNHNN, CDR2 SYGVQD (reference sequence). V shed 7 bases and J shed 0 bases, with 13 bases lying between them. CDR3 DNA sequence: TGCGCCAGCAAAGGACAGATTTCCTCCTACGAGCAGTACTTC. Protein product: CASKGQISSYEQYF.

V usage is TRBV19 and J usage is TRBJ1-1; weak D call: TRBD1 (6 bases). The V and J ends lost 3 bases and 3 bases respectively, with 8 bases between them. Germline loops: CDR1 LNHDA, CDR2 SQIVND (reference sequence). The CDR3 contains 13 residues. The CDR3 sequence is CASSMWGHTEAFF. The CDR3 nucleotides read TGTGCCAGTAGTATGTGGGGGCACACTGAAGCTTTCTTT.

This chain uses TRBV9 with TRBJ2-7; D not certain. Germline V CDR1 and CDR2: SGDLS, YYNGEE. Trimming removed 0 bases from V and 3 bases from J, with 13 bases in between. The CDR3 extends over 15 amino acids. The CDR3 nucleotides read TGTGCCAGCAGCGTAGGGTCAGATCCCCGCTACGAGCAGTACTTC. Amino acid sequence: CASSVGSDPRYEQYF.

V gene TRBV29-1 combines with J gene TRBJ2-7, with D unclear. V gave up 4 bases and J gave up 5 bases, with 9 bases separating them. The CDR3 length is 11 residues. Per the germline V gene, CDR1 is SQVTM and CDR2 is ANQGSEA. The CDR3 nucleotides read TGCAGCGTTGTGAGGTCCCACGAGCAGTACTTC. Protein sequence: CSVVRSHEQYF.

This clone has only one observation. The gene calls are TRBV12-3 or TRBV12-4 and TRBJ2-1; no definite D call. Trimming removed 6 bases from V and 9 bases from J, with 12 bases in between. The CDR3 runs 12 residues. The CDR3 reads CASSYAITEQFF. In nucleotides, the CDR3 is TGTGCCAGCAGCTACGCAATCACTGAGCAGTTCTTC.

The chain combines TRBV14 with TRBJ2-7, with TRBD1 as a possible D gene (6 bases). CDR1 and CDR2 from the germline V gene are SGHDN and FVKESK. There are 12 residues in the CDR3. V lost 2 bases and J lost 7, with 9 bases in between. The CDR3 protein is CASSQTGTEQYF. CDR3 nucleotides: TGTGCCAGCAGCCAAACCGGGACAGAGCAGTACTTC.

V usage is TRBV3-1 (or the pseudogene TRBV3-2) and J usage is TRBJ2-1; TRBD2 matches at 12 bases. The germline V gene has CDR1 LGHDT and CDR2 YNNKEL (reference sequence). This CDR3 comprises 17 residues. The J segment lost 3 bases and the V segment lost 2 bases, leaving 5 bases of the junction unmatched. Written as DNA, the CDR3 is TGTGCCAGCAGCCAAAATGAGGGACTAGCGGGCTACAATGAGCAGTTCTTC. Translation: CASSQNEGLAGYNEQFF.

The gene calls are TRBV18 and TRBJ2-3, with 7 bases that match TRBD2. The CDR3 has 15 amino acids. The J segment lost 3 bases and the V segment lost 3 bases, leaving 6 bases of the junction unmatched. The V gene's germline CDR1 is KGHSH and CDR2 LQKENI. CDR3 sequence: CASSPITSATDTQYF. Written as DNA, the CDR3 is TGTGCCAGCTCACCGATAACTAGCGCAACAGATACGCAGTATTTT.

The sample holds a few counts of this clone. This chain connects TRBV7-3 to TRBJ2-7; tentative D call: TRBD1 (5 bases). The V end lost 5 bases, the J end lost 9 bases, and 11 bases lay between the germline ends. The CDR3 consists of 11 residues. Germline loops: CDR1 SGHTA, CDR2 FQGTGA. The CDR3 reads CASSPSTAQYF. In nucleotides, the CDR3 is TGTGCCAGCAGCCCGTCGACAGCGCAGTACTTC. Drawing the rest from reference TRBV7-3 and TRBJ2-7, the complete variable domain is GAGVSQTPSNKVTEKGKYVELRCDPISGHTALYWYRQSLGQGPEFLIYFQGTGAADDSGLPNDRFFAVRPEGSVSTLKIQRTERGDSAVYLCASSPSTAQYFGPGTRLTVT.

The chain joins TRBV4-2 to TRBJ1-2; no definite D call. The CDR3 sequence is 16 residues long. Germline CDR1 is LGHNA and CDR2 is YNFKEQ. Trimming took off 1 base at V and 4 bases at J, with 16 bases between the two ends. The CDR3 loop reads CASSQVPWGGGYGYTF. The CDR3 DNA sequence: TGTGCCAGCAGCCAAGTTCCATGGGGAGGCGGCTATGGCTACACCTTC.

The rearrangement links TRBV7-2 to TRBJ2-7; a possible D gene is TRBD1 (6 bases). CDR3 size: 13 residues. From germline, CDR1 is SGHTA and CDR2 FQGNSA. V lost 4 bases to trimming and J lost 4 bases, with 11 bases between them. The CDR3 nucleotides read TGTGCCAGCAGCTCAGGGGTTCCATACGAGCAGTACTTC. Its protein product is CASSSGVPYEQYF.

The chain carries TRBV28 and TRBJ2-7; 7 bases are shared with TRBD1. The J segment lost 5 bases and the V segment lost 7 bases, leaving 14 bases of the junction unmatched. The CDR3 runs to 15 residues. The germline CDR1 and CDR2 sequences are MDHEN and SYDVKM. The CDR3 DNA is TGTGCCAGCACCACCGGACAGGCCGCCGCGCACGAGCAGTACTTC. It codes for CASTTGQAAAHEQYF.

The chain couples TRBV29-1 to TRBJ1-3; D gene unclear. Looked up from germline, CDR1 is SQVTM and CDR2 is ANQGSEA. This CDR3 has 12 amino acids. Trimming took off 4 bases at V and 1 base at J, with 5 bases between the two ends. CDR3: CSVAGSGNTIYF. CDR3 nucleotide sequence: TGCAGCGTTGCAGGATCTGGAAACACCATATATTTT.

This chain uses TRBV5-6 with TRBJ1-5, with D unclear. The germline V gene encodes CDR1 SGHDT and CDR2 YYEEEE. The CDR3 has 14 residues. V dropped 5 bases and J dropped 5 bases, with 14 bases sitting between them. The CDR3 spells CASSGTRRYQPQHF. The CDR3 coding sequence is TGTGCCAGCAGTGGAACCAGGAGGTATCAGCCCCAGCATTTT.

The rearrangement joins TRBV28 to TRBJ1-2; D is unresolved. Germline V gives CDR1 MDHEN, CDR2 SYDVKM. The CDR3 is 12 residues long. Trimming left V 5 bases short and J 11 bases short, with 15 bases between. Written as DNA, the CDR3 is TGTGCCAGCAGTGCCGCATTGGGCGGGTACACCTTC. Encoded protein: CASSAALGGYTF.

The chain combines TRBV6-2 or TRBV6-3 with TRBJ1-3; a weak D match, TRBD1 (6 bases). The length of the CDR3 is 15 residues. Germline CDR1 MNHEY, CDR2 SVGEGT. V was trimmed by 6 bases and J by 4 bases, leaving 16 bases between them. CDR3 residues: CASSDQGIGGNTIYF. In DNA, the CDR3 is TGTGCCAGCAGCGACCAGGGGATCGGAGGAAACACCATATATTTT.

The V call is TRBV27, the J call TRBJ2-3, with 10 bases that match TRBD1. The V and J ends lost 3 bases and 6 bases, in that order; junction bases with no gene match: 6. Germline assignment: CDR1 MNHEY and CDR2 SMNVEV (reference sequence). CDR3 length: 15 amino acids. CDR3 bases: TGTGCCAGCAGTTTCCCGGGACAGGGGTCTGATACGCAGTATTTT. This codes for CASSFPGQGSDTQYF.

The rearrangement links TRBV19 to TRBJ2-3, with 10 bases lining up with TRBD2. Germline V CDR1 and CDR2: LNHDA, SQIVND (reference sequence). This CDR3 comprises 15 residues. The ends lost 3 bases at V and 6 bases at J; junction bases unmatched: 6. The CDR3 sequence is CASSIASGGWDTQYF. DNA of the CDR3: TGTGCCAGTAGTATCGCTAGCGGGGGCTGGGATACGCAGTATTTT.

This chain connects TRBV6-5 to TRBJ2-2; possible D gene TRBD2, 5 bases. CDR1 is MNHEY, CDR2 SVGAGI, per germline. V was cut by 5 bases and J by 7 bases, with 8 bases left in between. The CDR3 is made up of 12 amino acids. The CDR3 DNA sequence: TGTGCCAGCAGTAGAGGGCGCGGGGAGCTGTTTTTT. This sequence encodes CASSRGRGELFF.

J is TRBJ2-3 and V is TRBV5-1; D not certain. Trimming shortened V by 6 bases and J by 0 bases, and 8 bases separated the two germline ends. The germline gives CDR1 SGHRS, CDR2 YFSETQ. This CDR3 spans 13 amino acids. CDR3 bases: TGCGCCAGCACGTCCCAGAGCACAGATACGCAGTATTTT. It codes for CASTSQSTDTQYF.

The chain employs TRBV30 and TRBJ1-1; D perhaps matches TRBD1 (5 bases). The germline V gene encodes CDR1 GTSNPN and CDR2 SVGIG (reference sequence). Trimming took 3 bases from V and 2 from J, leaving 13 bases between them. This CDR3 region has 14 residues. CDR3 residues: CAWRSRGGNTEAFF. Written as DNA, the CDR3 is TGTGCCTGGAGATCCCGGGGGGGAAACACTGAAGCTTTCTTT.

The sample holds one count of this clone. The chain carries TRBV7-8 and TRBJ1-2, with 7 bases matching TRBD1. Germline V gives CDR1 SGHVS, CDR2 FQNEAQ. The CDR3 consists of 16 residues. The junction had 13 bases not matched to a gene; V was cut back by 5 bases and J by 4 bases. The CDR3 region is CASSPRITRTGYGYTF. The CDR3 nucleotides are TGTGCCAGCAGCCCTAGAATTACCCGGACAGGCTATGGCTACACCTTC.

CDR3 residues: CATSEGLAQTYEQYF. The CDR3 DNA reads TGTGCCACCAGCGAAGGACTAGCTCAGACCTACGAGCAGTACTTC. The genes are TRBV15 and TRBJ2-7; 8 bases are shared with TRBD2. V was clipped by 5 bases and J by 2 bases; unmatched bases: 8. There are 15 residues in the CDR3. CDR1 and CDR2 from the germline V gene are LNHNV and YYDKDF (reference sequence).

The CDR3 reads CASSPLAGGGNEQFF. CDR3 nucleotide sequence: TGTGCCAGCAGCCCCTTAGCGGGAGGGGGTAATGAGCAGTTCTTC. The chain carries TRBV11-2 and TRBJ2-1; TRBD2 matches at 11 bases. CDR1 SGHAT and CDR2 FQNNGV come from the germline V gene. The CDR3 sequence is 15 residues long. V trimming: 5 bases; J trimming: 7 bases; junction bases outside the gene matches: 7.

This clone showed up just once. This chain uses TRBV15 with TRBJ1-4, with D possibly being TRBD1 (5 bases). CDR3 length equals 16 residues. The V and J ends lost 0 bases and 7 bases respectively, with 15 bases between them. Germline CDR1 is LNHNV and CDR2 is YYDKDF (reference sequence). The CDR3 sequence is CATSRDLGGASEKLFF. The CDR3 bases are TGTGCCACCAGCAGAGACCTTGGCGGGGCCAGTGAAAAACTGTTTTTT.